A selection of T cell receptor beta chains follows, all from one sample in a study of T-cell reconstitution after alpha-beta-depleted transplantation in children. One entry per CDR3 protein, called by TCRdb with MiXCR from the PCR reads. The repertoire consists of about 400,000 distinct CDR3 sequences, with roughly 20% occurring once and the leading ten covering 3.5% to 4%. The material was PBMCs from the stem cell graft donor, obtained from the stem cell graft. The receptors were gathered from a human donor who donated a stem cell graft to a child with acute myeloid leukemia. Each CDR3 is given with its conserved first and last residue. A D gene is named only where the DNA matches it firmly. Clone size is given for some rows only: seen once, a few or many times, or a class if the clone is expanded.

TRBV6-5	-	TRBJ1-4	TRBD1	CASSYSRDRGEKLFF	TGTGCCAGCAGTTATTCGCGGGACAGGGGTGAAAAACTGTTTTTT
TRBV7-2	-	TRBJ2-3	TRBD2	CASSRDPGLAGAADTQYF	TGTGCCAGCAGCCGTGATCCGGGACTAGCGGGAGCCGCAGATACGCAGTATTTT
TRBV24-1	few	TRBJ2-5	-	CATSDDPGRGRETQYF	TGTGCCACCAGTGATGACCCGGGACGGGGAAGGGAGACCCAGTACTTC
TRBV28	-	TRBJ1-5	TRBD1	CASSWDSFNQPQHF	TGTGCCAGCAGTTGGGACAGTTTCAATCAGCCCCAGCATTTT
TRBV5-6	few	TRBJ2-3	TRBD2	CASSWMEAGPYTDTQYF	TGTGCCAGCAGCTGGATGGAAGCGGGACCCTACACAGATACGCAGTATTTT
TRBV6-5	-	TRBJ2-7	TRBD1	CASSYSGTGIYEQYF	TGTGCCAGCAGTTACTCAGGGACAGGGATCTACGAGCAGTACTTC
TRBV25-1	-	TRBJ2-7	-	CASSPRGGESDEQYF	TGTGCCAGCAGCCCCCGCGGAGGGGAGTCTGACGAGCAGTACTTC
TRBV15	few	TRBJ2-5	-	CATSRDELGLQETQYF	TGTGCCACCAGCAGAGATGAACTAGGGCTCCAAGAGACCCAGTACTTC
TRBV6-2/TRBV6-3	many	TRBJ2-1	TRBD1	CASSYSWFDRGPYNEQFF	TGTGCCAGCAGTTACTCGTGGTTCGACAGGGGCCCCTACAATGAGCAGTTCTTC
TRBV12-3/TRBV12-4	-	TRBJ2-3	TRBD2	CASSFGNSGRLSTDTQYF	TGTGCCAGCAGTTTCGGGAATAGCGGGAGGCTCAGCACAGATACGCAGTATTTT
TRBV28	few	TRBJ2-1	-	CASSRKTGKLAAINEQFF	TGTGCCAGCAGTCGCAAGACAGGGAAACTAGCGGCCATCAATGAGCAGTTCTTC
TRBV28	few	TRBJ2-5	-	CASSDRTQETQYF	TGTGCCAGCAGTGATCGGACGCAAGAGACCCAGTACTTC
TRBV11-2	many	TRBJ2-2	TRBD1	CASSYLDRGANTGELFF	TGTGCCAGCAGCTACCTTGACAGGGGGGCGAACACCGGGGAGCTGTTTTTT
TRBV28	few	TRBJ2-1	-	CASIPRGYSYNEQFF	TGTGCCAGCATTCCGCGGGGATACTCCTACAATGAGCAGTTCTTC
TRBV10-3	many	TRBJ2-7	-	CATRKDGSYEQYF	TGTGCCACCAGAAAGGACGGGTCCTACGAGCAGTACTTC
TRBV5-5	-	TRBJ2-3	TRBD2	CASSRTSRPTDTQYF	TGTGCCAGCAGCCGGACTAGCAGACCCACAGATACGCAGTATTTT
TRBV5-1	-	TRBJ2-1	-	CASSLGGIYNEQFF	TGCGCCAGCAGCTTGGGGGGAATATACAATGAGCAGTTCTTC
TRBV7-3	few	TRBJ2-7	TRBD2	CASRDYQSYEQYF	TGTGCCAGCCGGGACTACCAATCCTACGAGCAGTACTTC
TRBV20-1	-	TRBJ2-7	-	CSARDGETVGQQYF	TGCAGTGCTAGAGATGGCGAGACAGTGGGCCAGCAGTACTTC
TRBV15	-	TRBJ2-5	-	CATSIRVTETQYF	TGTGCCACCAGTATTAGGGTAACGGAGACCCAGTACTTC
TRBV4-3	few	TRBJ2-3	TRBD2	CASSQDGLAGAPTDADTQYF	TGCGCCAGCAGCCAAGATGGTCTAGCGGGAGCGCCGACGGATGCAGATACGCAGTATTTT
TRBV2	once	TRBJ1-2	-	CASSYDSQTYGYTF	TGTGCCAGCAGTTACGACAGCCAGACCTATGGCTACACCTTC
TRBV6-5	many	TRBJ2-2	-	CASSYSRGNTGELFF	TGTGCCAGCAGTTACTCCCGGGGGAACACCGGGGAGCTGTTTTTT
TRBV4-1	few	TRBJ1-2	TRBD1	CASSETGRGIDYTF	TGCGCCAGCAGCGAGACAGGGAGAGGCATTGACTACACCTTC